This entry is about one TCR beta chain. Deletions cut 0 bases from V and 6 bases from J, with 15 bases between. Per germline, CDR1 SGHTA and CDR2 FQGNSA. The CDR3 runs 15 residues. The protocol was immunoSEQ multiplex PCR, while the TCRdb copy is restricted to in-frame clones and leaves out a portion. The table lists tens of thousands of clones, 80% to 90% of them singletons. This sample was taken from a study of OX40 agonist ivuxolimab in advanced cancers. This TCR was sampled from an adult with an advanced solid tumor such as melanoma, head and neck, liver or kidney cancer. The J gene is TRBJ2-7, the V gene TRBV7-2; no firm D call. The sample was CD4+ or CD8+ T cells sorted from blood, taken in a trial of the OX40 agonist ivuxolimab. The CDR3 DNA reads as TGTGCCAGCAGCTTAGCCATCTATACTGGCGGCGAGCAGTACTTC. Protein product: CASSLAIYTGGEQYF.